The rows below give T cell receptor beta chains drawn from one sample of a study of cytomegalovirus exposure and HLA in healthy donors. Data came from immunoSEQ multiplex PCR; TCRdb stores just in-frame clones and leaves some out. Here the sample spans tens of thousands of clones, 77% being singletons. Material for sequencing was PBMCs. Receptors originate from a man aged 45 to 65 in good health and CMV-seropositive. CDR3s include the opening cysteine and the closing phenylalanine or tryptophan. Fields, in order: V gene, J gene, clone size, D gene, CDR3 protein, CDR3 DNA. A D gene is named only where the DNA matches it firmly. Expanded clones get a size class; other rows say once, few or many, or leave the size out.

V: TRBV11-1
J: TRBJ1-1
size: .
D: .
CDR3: CASSRGFWGSNTEAFF
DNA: TGTGCCAGCAGCCGGGGGTTTTGGGGCTCGAACACTGAAGCTTTCTTT

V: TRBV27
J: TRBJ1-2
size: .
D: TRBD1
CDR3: CASSPLGTEIRYGYTF
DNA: TGTGCCAGCAGTCCACTCGGGACAGAGATTCGGTATGGCTACACCTTC

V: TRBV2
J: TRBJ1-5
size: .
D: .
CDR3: CASSDTNSNQPQHF
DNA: TGTGCCAGCAGTGATACAAATAGCAATCAGCCCCAGCATTTT

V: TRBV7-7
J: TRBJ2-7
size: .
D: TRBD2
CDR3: CASSPSGSSYEQYF
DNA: TGTGCTAGCAGCCCTAGCGGATCCTCCTACGAGCAGTACTTC

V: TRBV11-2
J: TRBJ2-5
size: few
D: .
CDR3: CASSLVLTQETQYF
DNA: TGTGCCAGCAGCTTAGTACTTACCCAAGAGACCCAGTACTTC

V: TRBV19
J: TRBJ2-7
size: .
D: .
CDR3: CASSIALAVTYEQYF
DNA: TGTGCCAGTAGTATAGCTCTGGCAGTAACCTACGAGCAGTACTTC

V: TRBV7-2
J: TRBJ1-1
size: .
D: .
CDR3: CASSLEGVRTEAFF
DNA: TGTGCCAGCAGCTTAGAAGGGGTAAGAACTGAAGCTTTCTTT

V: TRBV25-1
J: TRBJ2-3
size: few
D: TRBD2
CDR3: CASSRAGGRTDTQYF
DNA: TGTGCCAGCAGCAGAGCGGGAGGCCGCACAGATACGCAGTATTTT

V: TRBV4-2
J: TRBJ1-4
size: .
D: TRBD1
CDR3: CASSPRQGTNEKLFF
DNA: TGTGCCAGCAGCCCACGACAGGGAACTAATGAAAAACTGTTTTTT

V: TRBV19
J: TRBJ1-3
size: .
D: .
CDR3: CASSRPGGNTIYF
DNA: TGTGCCAGTAGTCGTCCCGGAGGGAACACCATATATTTT

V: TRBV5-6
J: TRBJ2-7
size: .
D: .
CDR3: CASSLGPGGTIEQYF
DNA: TGTGCCAGCAGCTTGGGTCCAGGGGGGACGATCGAGCAGTACTTC

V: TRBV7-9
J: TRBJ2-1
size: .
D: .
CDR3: CSSSILVTSYNEQFF
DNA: TGTTCCAGCAGCATACTAGTCACAAGTTACAATGAGCAGTTCTTC

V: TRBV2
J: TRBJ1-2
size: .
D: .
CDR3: CASRLGRGGYTF
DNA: TGTGCCAGCAGGTTAGGGAGAGGTGGCTACACCTTC

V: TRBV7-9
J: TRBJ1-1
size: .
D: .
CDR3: CASSSRENTEAFF
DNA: TGTGCCAGCAGCAGCAGGGAGAACACTGAAGCTTTCTTT

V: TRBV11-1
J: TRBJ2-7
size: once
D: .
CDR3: CASSTQPSYEQYF
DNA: TGTGCCAGCAGCACACAGCCGTCCTACGAGCAGTACTTC

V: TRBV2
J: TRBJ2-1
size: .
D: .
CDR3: CASRGGPSYNEQFF
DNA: TGTGCCAGCAGGGGGGGTCCGTCCTACAATGAGCAGTTCTTC

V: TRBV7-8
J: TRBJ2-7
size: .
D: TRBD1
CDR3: CASSARQGASGSGTRANEQYF
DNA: TGTGCCAGCAGCGCTAGACAGGGGGCGAGCGGTAGCGGGACCAGGGCCAACGAGCAGTACTTC

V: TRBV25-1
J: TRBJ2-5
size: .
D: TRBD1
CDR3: CASSPRTGDVETQYF
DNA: TGTGCCAGCAGTCCCAGGACAGGGGATGTCGAGACCCAGTACTTC

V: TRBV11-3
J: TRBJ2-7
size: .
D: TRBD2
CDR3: CASSHPRTSSYEQYF
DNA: TGTGCCAGCAGCCACCCTCGGACTAGCTCCTACGAGCAGTACTTC

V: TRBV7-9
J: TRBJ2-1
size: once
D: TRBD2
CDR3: CSSSLKLAGYNEQFF
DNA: TGTTCCAGCAGCTTAAAACTAGCGGGGTACAATGAGCAGTTCTTC

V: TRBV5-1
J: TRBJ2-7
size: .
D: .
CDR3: CASSFAVNGYEQYF
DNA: TGCGCCAGCAGCTTCGCGGTGAATGGGTACGAGCAGTACTTC

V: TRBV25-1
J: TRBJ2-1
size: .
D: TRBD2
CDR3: CASSVAGGSYNEQFF
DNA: TGTGCCAGCAGTGTAGCGGGGGGCTCCTACAATGAGCAGTTCTTC

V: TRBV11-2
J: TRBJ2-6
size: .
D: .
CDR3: CASSLGGGAGANVLTF
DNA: TGTGCCAGCAGCTTAGGGGGCGGGGCTGGGGCCAACGTCCTGACTTTC

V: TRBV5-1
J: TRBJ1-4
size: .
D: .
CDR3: CASSLLTGRNEKLFF
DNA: TGCGCCAGCTCATTATTAACAGGCAGAAATGAAAAACTGTTTTTT